This is a list of T cell receptor beta chains from one sample in a study of blood T cell repertoires in COVID-19. Data came from immunoSEQ multiplex PCR; TCRdb stores just in-frame clones and leaves some out. The sample shows about 110,000 clones, approximately 90% of them seen only once. Sample: peripheral blood. The receptor set was obtained from a human donor in a cohort sampled during active COVID-19. Both conserved end residues are part of each CDR3. A D gene is named only where the DNA matches it firmly. Expanded clones are given a class, and other clones once, few, many or no size at all.

j_gene | v_gene | d_gene | abundance | CDR3nt | CDR3aa
TRBJ2-7 | TRBV18 | . | . | TGTGCCAGCTCACCACAACAGGGAGCCCCCTACGAGCAGTACTTC | CASSPQQGAPYEQYF
TRBJ2-1 | TRBV9 | . | . | TGTGCCAGCACCATAACCCCGACCGGGGATGAGCAGTTCTTC | CASTITPTGDEQFF
TRBJ2-1 | TRBV5-1 | . | . | TGCGCCAGCAGCTTCGTGGGCGGCGACTATGTGCGGTTCTTC | CASSFVGGDYVRFF
TRBJ2-1 | TRBV9 | TRBD2 | . | TGTGCCAGCAGTAGACTAGCGGGGGGCCACTCCTACAATGAGCAGTTCTTC | CASSRLAGGHSYNEQFF
TRBJ1-5 | TRBV19 | . | . | TGTGCCAGTAGTATAGTGGCAGGTACCGGACAGCCCCAGCATTTT | CASSIVAGTGQPQHF
TRBJ1-6 | TRBV4-3 | TRBD1 | . | TGCGCCAGCAGCCAAGACCCAGGGGGAGGTAATTCACCCCTCCACTTT | CASSQDPGGGNSPLHF
TRBJ1-2 | TRBV2 | TRBD1 | . | TGTGCCAGCAAATTCGCCGGGACAGGGGACTATGGCTACACCTTC | CASKFAGTGDYGYTF
TRBJ1-5 | TRBV3-1/TRBV3-2 | . | . | TGTGCCAGCAGCCATCGGGGGGGTAGCAATCAGCCCCAGCATTTT | CASSHRGGSNQPQHF
TRBJ2-3 | TRBV4-2 | TRBD2 | . | TGTGCCAGCAGCCAAGAGACTAGCGGCACAGATACGCAGTATTTT | CASSQETSGTDTQYF
TRBJ2-3 | TRBV6-4 | TRBD2 | . | TGTGCCAGCAGTGGGACTAGCGGGGGCCCAGATACGCAGTATTTT | CASSGTSGGPDTQYF
TRBJ1-4 | TRBV19 | . | . | TGTGCCAGTAGTAGAACAGGTGGGAATGAAAAACTGTTTTTT | CASSRTGGNEKLFF
TRBJ2-2 | TRBV18 | TRBD2 | . | TGTGCCAGCTCACCACCGGGACTAGCGAGCTACGGGGAGCTGTTTTTT | CASSPPGLASYGELFF
TRBJ2-6 | TRBV28 | . | . | TGTGCCAGCAGTTTCGGGGGATTCAGCTCTGGGGCCAACGTCCTGACTTTC | CASSFGGFSSGANVLTF
TRBJ1-1 | TRBV7-9 | TRBD1 | . | TGTGCCAGCAGCCCCGGGACAGCGAACACTGAAGCTTTCTTT | CASSPGTANTEAFF
TRBJ2-5 | TRBV15 | TRBD2 | . | TGTGCCACCAGCGCTGGGGGACTAGCGGGAGGTTACGGCGGTGGGGAGACCCAGTACTTC | CATSAGGLAGGYGGGETQYF
TRBJ1-2 | TRBV5-5 | TRBD1 | once | TGTGCCAGCAGCCAGGAAAACCCACAGGGGGCTCAGGGCTACACCTTC | CASSQENPQGAQGYTF
TRBJ2-7 | TRBV7-9 | TRBD1 | . | TGTGCCAGCAGCTTAGTGACGGGGACAGGATTGGACGAGCAGTACTTC | CASSLVTGTGLDEQYF
TRBJ2-7 | TRBV28 | . | . | TGTGCCAGCAGTCCCCCGGGGGTAGCGGCCTACGAGCAGTACTTC | CASSPPGVAAYEQYF
TRBJ2-3 | TRBV9 | TRBD2 | few | TGTGCCAGCGGAGAGCGGGGGTTCACAGATACGCAGTATTTT | CASGERGFTDTQYF
TRBJ2-5 | TRBV5-1 | TRBD1 | few | TGCGCCAGCAGCTTGGAGGGACAGGGAGAGACCCAGTACTTC | CASSLEGQGETQYF
TRBJ2-5 | TRBV11-3 | . | . | TGTGCCAGCAGCTCGGGTGGTTTGGAGACCCAGTACTTC | CASSSGGLETQYF
TRBJ1-1 | TRBV5-1 | . | . | TGCGCCAGCAGTTATAGCAGTTCGAACACTGAAGCTTTCTTT | CASSYSSSNTEAFF
TRBJ2-7 | TRBV5-4 | . | . | TGTGCCAGCAGCTTGGGAGCGGTGAGTGCTTACGAGCAGTACTTC | CASSLGAVSAYEQYF
TRBJ1-6 | TRBV7-2 | . | . | TGTGCCAGCAGCTTAAGCAAGGGGCAGCGTAATTCACCCCTCCACTTT | CASSLSKGQRNSPLHF
TRBJ2-5 | TRBV3-1/TRBV3-2 | TRBD2 | . | TGTGCCAGCAGCCCCGGACTAGCGGGGGGATGGGAGACCCAGTACTTC | CASSPGLAGGWETQYF
TRBJ1-2 | TRBV6-5 | TRBD1 | few | TGTGCCAGCAGTTACAGGGGACAGGGTTCCTATGGCTACACCTTC | CASSYRGQGSYGYTF
TRBJ2-5 | TRBV7-9 | . | . | TGTGCCAGCAGCCCCCTGACTAGACCAGGCACAAGGACCCAGTACTTC | CASSPLTRPGTRTQYF
TRBJ2-7 | TRBV19 | TRBD1 | . | TGTGCCAGTAGGGGACAGAGCTACTACGAGCAGTACTTC | CASRGQSYYEQYF
TRBJ2-1 | TRBV19 | . | . | TGTGCCAGCCAGAGGGGGGGTCGCTCCTACAATGAGCAGTTCTTC | CASQRGGRSYNEQFF
TRBJ2-7 | TRBV11-3 | . | . | TGTGCCAGCAGCTTAGCCCTCCGCAGCTACGAGCAGTACTTC | CASSLALRSYEQYF
TRBJ2-5 | TRBV21-1 | . | . | TGTGCCAGCCCGGGACAGAACCAAGAGACCCAGTACTTC | CASPGQNQETQYF
TRBJ1-5 | TRBV15 | TRBD1 | . | TGTGCCACCAGCCCCGACAGGGGATATCAGCCCCAGCATTTT | CATSPDRGYQPQHF
TRBJ1-6 | TRBV24-1 | . | few | TGTGCCACCAGTGATCTGTGCCCAGGCCAGAGATGTCATAATTCACCCCTCCACTTT | CATSDLCPGQRCHNSPLHF
TRBJ2-1 | TRBV4-1 | TRBD1 | . | TGCGCCAGCAGCCGAATCCCGGGACAGGGCTACAATGAGCAGTTCTTC | CASSRIPGQGYNEQFF
TRBJ2-7 | TRBV5-1 | TRBD1 | . | TGCGCCAGCAGCCCCAGGGGGCTCCACGAGCAGTACTTC | CASSPRGLHEQYF
TRBJ1-4 | TRBV19 | TRBD1 | . | TGTGCCAGTACTACGTTAGACAGGGGCGTCCGTGAAAAACTGTTTTTT | CASTTLDRGVREKLFF
TRBJ2-3 | TRBV2 | . | once | TGTGCCAGCAGGGAAGGGGCCTCGGATACGCAGTATTTT | CASREGASDTQYF
TRBJ1-1 | TRBV5-6 | . | . | TGTGCCAGCAGCTTGGTTTCCGTCCGGAACACTGAAGCTTTCTTT | CASSLVSVRNTEAFF
TRBJ2-1 | TRBV5-1 | TRBD2 | once | TGCGCCAGCAGCGAGGACGGACTAGCTTTGAATGAGCAGTTCTTC | CASSEDGLALNEQFF
TRBJ1-2 | TRBV18 | . | . | TGTGCCAGCTCACCGTCGGACAGTCGGGGCTACACCTTC | CASSPSDSRGYTF
TRBJ2-1 | TRBV5-1 | TRBD1 | . | TGCGCCAGCAGCTTCGGACAGGGCCCCCACAATGAGCAGTTCTTC | CASSFGQGPHNEQFF
TRBJ1-2 | TRBV19 | . | . | TGTGCCAGTAGTATGGGACAATATCTCTATGGCTACACCTTC | CASSMGQYLYGYTF
TRBJ2-7 | TRBV20-1 | TRBD2 | . | TGCAGTGCTAGTAAATACGGGGGGAATGCCTACGAGCAGTACTTC | CSASKYGGNAYEQYF
TRBJ2-3 | TRBV5-6 | . | . | TGTGCCAGCAGTTTCTTACGTCCGGCAGATACGCAGTATTTT | CASSFLRPADTQYF
TRBJ2-5 | TRBV10-2 | TRBD2 | . | TGCGCCAGCAGTGGACGGGGAGGGGAGACCCAGTACTTC | CASSGRGGETQYF
TRBJ1-3 | TRBV6-6 | . | . | TGTGCCAGCAACACAGTCTCTGGAAACACCATATATTTT | CASNTVSGNTIYF
TRBJ1-2 | TRBV11-3 | . | . | TGTGCCAGCAGGCAAACAGGGACGTCCTGGGGCTACACCTTC | CASRQTGTSWGYTF
TRBJ2-1 | TRBV9 | TRBD2 | . | TGTGCCAGCAGCGCTCAGAGACTAGCGAACTTCAATGAGCAGTTCTTC | CASSAQRLANFNEQFF
TRBJ1-2 | TRBV10-3 | . | once | TGTGCCATCAGTGAGAGCCTCCTTAAGACTGACTATGGCTACACCTTC | CAISESLLKTDYGYTF
TRBJ1-1 | TRBV5-1 | TRBD1 | . | TGCGCCAGCAGCGACGGGACAGTGAACACTGAAGCTTTCTTT | CASSDGTVNTEAFF
TRBJ2-2 | TRBV3-1/TRBV3-2 | TRBD2 | . | TGTGCCAGCAGAGGCGTTGTAGCGGGAGGGCCGGGGGCCGGGGAGCTGTTTTTT | CASRGVVAGGPGAGELFF
TRBJ1-2 | TRBV10-3 | . | . | TGTGCCATCACAGGCCGGAAGGGGCAGAACTATGGCTACACCTTC | CAITGRKGQNYGYTF